The 20 T cell receptor beta chains below were found in one sample sequenced in a study of blood T cell repertoires in COVID-19. Produced via immunoSEQ multiplex PCR; TCRdb's table is partial and in-frame only. The sample consists of 200,000 to 300,000 clones, 80% to 95% of them appearing once. Source material: peripheral blood. All receptors come from a person aged 18 to 30 with COVID-19, enrolled during active disease.

The rearrangement joins TRBV19 to TRBJ2-1, with TRBD2 identical over 8 bases. Germline V gene data show CDR1 as LNHDA and CDR2 as SQIVND (reference sequence). The junction had 13 bases not matched to a gene; V was cut back by 7 bases and J by 5 bases. The CDR3 sequence is 16 residues long. The CDR3 spells CASTHLTSVRDNEQFF. CDR3 coding DNA: TGTGCCAGTACCCACCTGACTAGCGTTCGTGACAATGAGCAGTTCTTC. The full variable domain, in which reference TRBV19 and TRBJ2-1 provide the parts outside the CDR3, is DGGITQSPKYLFRKEGQNVTLSCEQNLNHDAMYWYRQDPGQGLRLIYYSQIVNDFQKGDIAEGYSVSREKKESFPLTVTSAQKNPTAFYLCASTHLTSVRDNEQFFGPGTRLTVL.

The chain recombines TRBV28 with TRBJ2-3, with 14 bases lining up with TRBD2. V lost 4 bases to trimming and J lost 0 bases; unmatched junction nucleotides: 6. The germline gives CDR1 MDHEN, CDR2 SYDVKM. This CDR3 has 18 residues. DNA for the CDR3: TGTGCCAGCAGTTACGGGACTAGCGGGAGTGCTAGCACAGATACGCAGTATTTT. Amino acid sequence: CASSYGTSGSASTDTQYF.

This clone was counted only a few times. The chain joins TRBV6-2 or TRBV6-3 to TRBJ2-2; possibly TRBD2 for D (5 bases). This CDR3 spans 15 amino acids. Germline CDR1 reads MNHEY; CDR2 reads SVGEGT. Trimming took 6 bases from V and 1 from J, leaving 12 bases between them. CDR3 nucleotides: TGTGCCAGCAGCCCACTCGAGGGGAACACCGGGGAGCTGTTTTTT. This gives the protein CASSPLEGNTGELFF.

This clone has more than one count but fewer than ten. V is TRBV4-3 and J is TRBJ2-7; 8 bases are shared with TRBD1. V trimming: 0 bases; J trimming: 0 bases; junction bases outside the gene matches: 4. CDR3 length: 16 residues. Germline V gene lookup returns CDR1 LGHNA and CDR2 YSLEER. The CDR3 reads CASSQDQGASSYEQYF. For the CDR3, the DNA is TGCGCCAGCAGCCAAGACCAGGGGGCGAGCTCCTACGAGCAGTACTTC.

This clone was counted a single time. The V gene is TRBV19, the J gene TRBJ1-4, with D unclear. This CDR3 is 14 amino acids long. The V gene's germline CDR1 is LNHDA and CDR2 SQIVND (reference sequence). V lost 5 bases and J lost 0, with 7 bases in between. CDR3 in amino acids: CASSSGATNEKLFF. In DNA form, the CDR3 reads TGTGCCAGTAGTTCGGGAGCAACTAATGAAAAACTGTTTTTT.

As concerns this clone: A much larger clonotype is one base distant, so this may be a read error. Other DNA variants within this sample encode the same CDR3. The V call is TRBV6-5, the J call TRBJ2-2; 8 positions agree with TRBD1. The length of the CDR3 is 15 residues. J gave up 3 bases and V 6 bases, and 6 bases lay outside the gene matches. Germline V gene data show CDR1 as MNHEY and CDR2 as SVGAGI. The CDR3 loop is CASSSGTGDTGELFF. As DNA, the CDR3 is TGTGCCAGCAGCTCCGGGACAGGAGACACCGGGGAGCTGTTTTTT.

The V and J genes are TRBV29-1 and TRBJ2-6; D possibly corresponds to TRBD1 (5 bases). Germline V gene lookup returns CDR1 SQVTM and CDR2 ANQGSEA. The length of the CDR3 is 17 residues. CDR3 sequence: CGSNGGDSNSGANVLTF. The CDR3 nucleotides are TGCGGCTCCAACGGCGGAGACAGCAACTCTGGGGCCAACGTCCTGACTTTC.

The J gene is TRBJ2-7, the V gene TRBV21-1; the table's D call of TRBD1 was not tested on the DNA. TRBV21-1 is given as a pseudogene. The CDR3 runs to 14 residues. The CDR3 region is CASSKALAGDEQYF. The CDR3 coding sequence is TGTGCCAGCAGCAAAGCGCTTGCAGGGGACGAGCAGTACTTC.

This chain uses TRBV28 with TRBJ2-1, with 10 bases fitting TRBD2. This CDR3 region has 16 residues. The J segment lost 6 bases and the V segment lost 5 bases, leaving 10 bases of the junction unmatched. Germline CDR1 is MDHEN and CDR2 is SYDVKM. CDR3 DNA: TGTGCCAGCAGTGAACAAGCGGGAGGGCCGCCCAATGAGCAGTTCTTC. It translates to CASSEQAGGPPNEQFF.

This sequence joins TRBV5-1 and TRBJ2-7, with a tentative D call TRBD2 (6 bases). With 0 bases removed from V and 4 bases from J, the gap between germline ends came to 14 bases. The germline gives CDR1 SGHRS, CDR2 YFSETQ. CDR3 length equals 15 residues. CDR3 sequence reads: CASSLVGGQVYEQYF. In DNA, the CDR3 is TGCGCCAGCAGCTTGGTAGGAGGGCAGGTTTACGAGCAGTACTTC.

The chain carries TRBV7-8 and TRBJ2-7; 8 bases match TRBD1. V dropped 3 bases and J dropped 6; count of bases not matched to a gene: 13. Germline V gives CDR1 SGHVS, CDR2 FQNEAQ. This CDR3 is 16 amino acids long. The CDR3 DNA sequence: TGTGCCAGCAGCTTTCAGGGGGCTGGAATGGTCTTCGAGCAGTACTTC. It translates to CASSFQGAGMVFEQYF.

The V call is TRBV27, the J call TRBJ1-5; no reliable D call. The CDR3 has 13 amino acids. With 2 bases removed from V and 9 bases from J, the gap between germline ends came to 11 bases. Germline CDR1 and CDR2: MNHEY and SMNVEV (reference sequence). The CDR3 protein is CASSLGGQTPQHF. The DNA of the CDR3 is TGTGCCAGCAGTTTAGGCGGCCAAACGCCCCAGCATTTT.

This chain joins TRBV2 and TRBJ1-4; no reliable D call. The germline gives CDR1 SNHLY, CDR2 FYNNEI. Trimming pared 6 bases from V and 9 bases from J, leaving 8 bases between. The length of the CDR3 is 11 residues. CDR3: CASRVEKKLFF. The DNA of the CDR3 is TGTGCCAGCAGGGTTGAGAAAAAACTGTTTTTT.

V gene TRBV6-6 combines with J gene TRBJ2-5, with 8 bases lining up with TRBD1. Germline V gene lookup returns CDR1 MNHNY and CDR2 SVGAGI (reference sequence). The CDR3 contains 15 residues. V was clipped by 5 bases and J by 5 bases; unmatched bases: 10. CDR3 bases: TGTGCCAGCAGTCACCGGATGGACAGGGTGGAGACCCAGTACTTC. It translates to CASSHRMDRVETQYF.

The rearrangement joins TRBV4-1 to TRBJ2-1; 11 bases align to TRBD2. This CDR3 is built from 18 residues. V lost 3 bases to trimming and J lost 6 bases; unmatched junction nucleotides: 13. Germline lookup yields CDR1 MGHRA and CDR2 YSYEKL. The CDR3 reads CASSQGVLAGGGPNEQFF. DNA for the CDR3: TGCGCCAGCAGCCAGGGAGTCCTAGCGGGAGGAGGACCCAATGAGCAGTTCTTC.

The rearrangement joins TRBV16 to TRBJ2-7; tentative D call: TRBD2 (6 bases). Germline CDR1 KGHSY, CDR2 FQNENV. With 4 bases removed from V and 5 bases from J, the gap between germline ends came to 15 bases. CDR3 length: 14 residues. CDR3 bases: TGTGCCAGCAGCCTATCGGGAAGGAGGGACGAGCAGTACTTC. This encodes CASSLSGRRDEQYF.

The chain is built from TRBV19 and TRBJ1-5; D unclear. Trimming shortened V by 7 bases and J by 2 bases, and 12 bases separated the two germline ends. The CDR3 runs to 14 residues. Germline assignment: CDR1 LNHDA and CDR2 SQIVND (reference sequence). The CDR3 sequence is CASTFLGGNQPQHF. The CDR3, as DNA: TGTGCCAGTACCTTCTTGGGCGGCAATCAGCCCCAGCATTTT.

V and J are TRBV3-1 (or the pseudogene TRBV3-2) and TRBJ2-7, with a possible D match to TRBD2 (5 bases). CDR3 size: 15 residues. V lost 1 base and J 0 bases, leaving 10 bases between the germline ends. Germline V gives CDR1 LGHDT, CDR2 YNNKEL (reference sequence). The CDR3 DNA follows: TGTGCCAGCAGCCAAGGGCCTAGCTCCTCCTACGAGCAGTACTTC. It codes for CASSQGPSSSYEQYF.

The V and J genes are TRBV27 and TRBJ1-1, with D unresolved. Germline assignment: CDR1 MNHEY and CDR2 SMNVEV (reference sequence). The CDR3 has 13 residues. V lost 3 bases, J lost 1 base, and 6 bases lay in between. CDR3 DNA: TGTGCCAGCAGTTTCAGGTGGAACACTGAAGCTTTCTTT. Translation gives CASSFRWNTEAFF.

The chain couples TRBV12-5 to TRBJ1-1; 9 nucleotides agree with TRBD1. The CDR3 runs to 13 residues. CDR1 and CDR2 from the germline V gene are LGHNT and FRNRAP. Unmatched junction bases numbered 5, after V lost 5 bases and J lost 7 bases. The CDR3 bases are TGTGCTAGTGGTCTTGACAGGGGGAATGAAGCTTTCTTT. This translates into CASGLDRGNEAFF.